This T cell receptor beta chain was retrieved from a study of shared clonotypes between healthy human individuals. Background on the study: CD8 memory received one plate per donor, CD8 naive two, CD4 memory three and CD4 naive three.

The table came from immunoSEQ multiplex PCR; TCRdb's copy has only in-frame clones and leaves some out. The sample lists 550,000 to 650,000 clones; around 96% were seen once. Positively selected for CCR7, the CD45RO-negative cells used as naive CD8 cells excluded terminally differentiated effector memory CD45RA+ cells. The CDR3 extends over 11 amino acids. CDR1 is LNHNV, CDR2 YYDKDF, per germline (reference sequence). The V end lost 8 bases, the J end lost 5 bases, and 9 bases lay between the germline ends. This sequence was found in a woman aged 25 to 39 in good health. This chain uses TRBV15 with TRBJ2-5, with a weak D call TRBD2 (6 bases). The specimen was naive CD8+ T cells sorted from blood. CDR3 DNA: TGTGCCACCCGGGACTCGGAGACCCAGTACTTC. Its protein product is CATRDSETQYF.